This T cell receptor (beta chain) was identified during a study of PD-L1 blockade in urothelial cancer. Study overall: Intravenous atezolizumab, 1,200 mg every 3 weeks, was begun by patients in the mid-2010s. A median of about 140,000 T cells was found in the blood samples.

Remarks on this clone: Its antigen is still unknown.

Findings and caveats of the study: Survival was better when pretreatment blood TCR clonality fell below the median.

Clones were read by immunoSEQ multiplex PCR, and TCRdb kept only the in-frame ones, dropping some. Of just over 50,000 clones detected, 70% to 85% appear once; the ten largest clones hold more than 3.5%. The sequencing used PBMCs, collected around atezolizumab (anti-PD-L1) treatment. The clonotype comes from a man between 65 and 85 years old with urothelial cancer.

In DNA form, the CDR3 reads TGCGCCAGCAGCTTGGTACCGACAGGGAACAATCAGCCCCAGCATTTT. Its translation is CASSLVPTGNNQPQHF. This chain connects TRBV5-1 to TRBJ1-5; 7 bases align to TRBD1. Trimming at V came to 0 bases and at J to 3 bases, leaving 6 bases not matched to a gene. CDR1 and CDR2 from the germline V gene are SGHRS and YFSETQ. The CDR3 runs to 16 residues.